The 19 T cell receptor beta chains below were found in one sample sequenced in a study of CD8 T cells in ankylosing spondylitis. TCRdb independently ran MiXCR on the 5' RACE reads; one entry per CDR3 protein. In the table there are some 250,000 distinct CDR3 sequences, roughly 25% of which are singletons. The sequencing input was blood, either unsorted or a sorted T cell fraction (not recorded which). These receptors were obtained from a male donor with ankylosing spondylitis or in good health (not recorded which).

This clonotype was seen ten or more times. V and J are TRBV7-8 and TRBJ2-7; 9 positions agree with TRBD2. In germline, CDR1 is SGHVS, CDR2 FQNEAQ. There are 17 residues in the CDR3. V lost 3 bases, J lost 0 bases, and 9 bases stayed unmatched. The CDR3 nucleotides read TGTGCCAGCAGCTTTCGGCTAGCGGGGTCGGACTCCTACGAGCAGTACTTC. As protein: CASSFRLAGSDSYEQYF.

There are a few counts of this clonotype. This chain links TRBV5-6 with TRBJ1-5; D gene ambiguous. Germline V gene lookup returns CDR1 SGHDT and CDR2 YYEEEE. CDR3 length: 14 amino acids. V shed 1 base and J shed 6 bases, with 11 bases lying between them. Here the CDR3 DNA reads TGTGCCAGCAGCTTGCGCCTAGGTCGTCAGCCCCAGCATTTT. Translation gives CASSLRLGRQPQHF.

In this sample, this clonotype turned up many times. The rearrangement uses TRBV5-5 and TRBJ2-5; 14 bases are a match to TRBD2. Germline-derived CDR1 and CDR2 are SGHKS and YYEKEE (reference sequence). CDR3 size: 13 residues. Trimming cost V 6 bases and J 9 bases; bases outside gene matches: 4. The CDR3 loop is CASTGTSGGAQYF. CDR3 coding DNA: TGTGCCAGCACCGGGACTAGCGGGGGAGCCCAGTACTTC.

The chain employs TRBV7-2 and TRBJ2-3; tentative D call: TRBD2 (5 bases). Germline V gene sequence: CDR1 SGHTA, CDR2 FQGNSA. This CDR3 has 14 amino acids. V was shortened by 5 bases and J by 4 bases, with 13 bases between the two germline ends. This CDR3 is CASSVTGVPDTQYF. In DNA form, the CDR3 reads TGTGCCAGCAGCGTCACCGGGGTGCCAGATACGCAGTATTTT.

For the CDR3, the DNA is TGTGCCAGCAGCCTACAATCGGGGCTTGGCTACGAGCAGTACTTC. Protein: CASSLQSGLGYEQYF. The V gene is TRBV7-2, the J gene TRBJ2-7, with D perhaps matching TRBD1 or TRBD2 (5 bases each). Per the germline V gene, CDR1 is SGHTA and CDR2 is FQGNSA. CDR3 length: 15 amino acids. V lost 5 bases and J lost 3, with 17 bases in between.

The CDR3 DNA reads as TGTGCCAGCAGTCAACGGACAGGGGAGGGTGAGACCCAGTACTTC. It encodes CASSQRTGEGETQYF. V gene TRBV7-2 combines with J gene TRBJ2-5; TRBD1 aligns across 9 bases. V was clipped by 6 bases and J by 5 bases; unmatched bases: 10. Germline loops: CDR1 SGHTA, CDR2 FQGNSA. This CDR3 is built from 15 residues.

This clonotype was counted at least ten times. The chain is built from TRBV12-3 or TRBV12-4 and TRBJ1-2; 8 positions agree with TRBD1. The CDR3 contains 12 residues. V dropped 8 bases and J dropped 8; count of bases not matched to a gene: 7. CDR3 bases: TGTGCCAGCGTCCGTGACAGGGGAGGCTACACCTTC. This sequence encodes CASVRDRGGYTF.

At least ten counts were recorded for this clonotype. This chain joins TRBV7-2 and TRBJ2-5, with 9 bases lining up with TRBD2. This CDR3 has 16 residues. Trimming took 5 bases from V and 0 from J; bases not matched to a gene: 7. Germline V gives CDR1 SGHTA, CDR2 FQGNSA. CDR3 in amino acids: CASSGRSGGHQETQYF. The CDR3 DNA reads TGTGCCAGCAGCGGTCGTAGCGGGGGACACCAAGAGACCCAGTACTTC.

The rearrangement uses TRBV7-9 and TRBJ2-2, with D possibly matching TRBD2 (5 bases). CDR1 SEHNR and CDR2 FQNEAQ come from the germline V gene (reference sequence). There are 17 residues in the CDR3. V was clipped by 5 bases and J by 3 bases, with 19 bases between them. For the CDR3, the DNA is TGTGCCAGCAGCGCAACGTGGGGAGCGGACTACACCGGGGAGCTGTTTTTT. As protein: CASSATWGADYTGELFF. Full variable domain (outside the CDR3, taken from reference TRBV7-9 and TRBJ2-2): DTGVSQNPRHKITKRGQNVTFRCDPISEHNRLYWYRQTLGQGPEFLTYFQNEAQLEKSRLLSDRFSAERPKGSFSTLEIQRTEQGDSAMYLCASSATWGADYTGELFFGEGSRLTVL.

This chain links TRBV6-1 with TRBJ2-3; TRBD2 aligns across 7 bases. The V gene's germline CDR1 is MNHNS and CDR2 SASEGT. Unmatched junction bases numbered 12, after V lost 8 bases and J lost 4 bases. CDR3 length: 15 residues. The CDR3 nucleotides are TGTGCCAGCTCACCTTGGGGGGGAGGTGCAGATACGCAGTATTTT. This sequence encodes CASSPWGGGADTQYF.

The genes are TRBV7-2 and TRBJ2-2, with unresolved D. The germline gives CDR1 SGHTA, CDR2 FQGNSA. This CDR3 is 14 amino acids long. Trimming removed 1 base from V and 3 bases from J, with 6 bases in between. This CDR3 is CASSLDPHTGELFF. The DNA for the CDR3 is TGTGCCAGCAGCTTAGACCCCCACACCGGGGAGCTGTTTTTT.

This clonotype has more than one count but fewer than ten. The CDR3 reads CSAHPANDPQETQYF. DNA for the CDR3: TGCAGTGCTCACCCAGCCAACGACCCGCAAGAGACCCAGTACTTC. The chain uses TRBV20-1 and TRBJ2-5; no reliable D call. The germline V gene has CDR1 DFQATT and CDR2 SNEGSKA (reference sequence). Trimming shortened V by 5 bases and J by 2 bases, and 18 bases separated the two germline ends. The CDR3 consists of 15 residues.

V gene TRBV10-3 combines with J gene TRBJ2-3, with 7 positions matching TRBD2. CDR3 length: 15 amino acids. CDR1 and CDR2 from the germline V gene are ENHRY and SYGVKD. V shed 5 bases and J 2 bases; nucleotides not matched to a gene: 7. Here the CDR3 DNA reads TGTGCCATCAGTCCCAGCGGGGCGAACACAGATACGCAGTATTTT. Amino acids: CAISPSGANTDTQYF.

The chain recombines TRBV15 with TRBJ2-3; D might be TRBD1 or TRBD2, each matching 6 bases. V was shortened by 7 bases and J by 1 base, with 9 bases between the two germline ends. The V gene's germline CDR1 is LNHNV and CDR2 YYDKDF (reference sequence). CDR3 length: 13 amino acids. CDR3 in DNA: TGTGCCACCAAGGAGGGGGGCACAGATACGCAGTATTTT. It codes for CATKEGGTDTQYF.

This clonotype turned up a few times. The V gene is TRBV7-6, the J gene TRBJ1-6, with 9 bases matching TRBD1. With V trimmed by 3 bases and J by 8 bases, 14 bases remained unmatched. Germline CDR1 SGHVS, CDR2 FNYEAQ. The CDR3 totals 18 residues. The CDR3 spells CASSLEAGTGKQDSPLHF. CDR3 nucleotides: TGTGCCAGCAGCTTGGAAGCCGGGACAGGGAAACAAGATTCACCCCTCCACTTT.

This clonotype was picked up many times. The CDR3 sequence: CASSFPRAPGQIYEQYF. As DNA, the CDR3 is TGTGCCAGCAGTTTCCCTAGGGCTCCAGGACAGATCTACGAGCAGTACTTC. This chain uses TRBV28 with TRBJ2-7, with D possibly TRBD1 on 6 matching bases. Trimming shortened V by 3 bases and J by 3 bases, and 21 bases separated the two germline ends. The CDR3 totals 17 residues. Germline CDR1 and CDR2: MDHEN and SYDVKM.

The CDR3 here is CASSQMMGTQYF. The CDR3 DNA is TGTGCCAGCAGCCAAATGATGGGGACCCAGTACTTC. The V and J genes are TRBV27 and TRBJ2-5; D is ambiguous. With 6 bases removed from V and 7 bases from J, the gap between germline ends came to 12 bases. The CDR3 contains 12 residues. CDR1 and CDR2 from the germline V gene are MNHEY and SMNVEV (reference sequence).

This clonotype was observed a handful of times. The CDR3, as DNA: TGCAGTGCTAGTTTTGCAGGCAGGCAGAAAAACATTCAGTACTTC. Translation: CSASFAGRQKNIQYF. V is TRBV20-1 and J is TRBJ2-4; D ambiguous. Looked up from germline, CDR1 is DFQATT and CDR2 is SNEGSKA (reference sequence). The CDR3 runs 15 residues. Trimming removed 3 bases from V and 4 bases from J, with 16 bases in between.

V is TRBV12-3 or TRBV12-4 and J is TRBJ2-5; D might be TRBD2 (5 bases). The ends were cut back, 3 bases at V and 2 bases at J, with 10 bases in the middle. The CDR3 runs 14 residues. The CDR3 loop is CASSFGSGQETQYF. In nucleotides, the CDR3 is TGTGCCAGCAGTTTTGGGAGCGGTCAAGAGACCCAGTACTTC.